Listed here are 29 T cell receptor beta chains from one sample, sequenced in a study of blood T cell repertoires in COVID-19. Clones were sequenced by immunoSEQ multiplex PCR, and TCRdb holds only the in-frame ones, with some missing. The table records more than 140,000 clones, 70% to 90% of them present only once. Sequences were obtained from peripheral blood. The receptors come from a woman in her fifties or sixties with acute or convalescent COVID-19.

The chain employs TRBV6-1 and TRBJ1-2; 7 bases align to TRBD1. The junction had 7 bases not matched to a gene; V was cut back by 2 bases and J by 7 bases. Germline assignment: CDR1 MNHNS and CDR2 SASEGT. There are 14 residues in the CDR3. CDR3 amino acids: CASSELGQAGGYTF. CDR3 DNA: TGTGCCAGCAGTGAACTTGGACAGGCTGGTGGCTACACCTTC.

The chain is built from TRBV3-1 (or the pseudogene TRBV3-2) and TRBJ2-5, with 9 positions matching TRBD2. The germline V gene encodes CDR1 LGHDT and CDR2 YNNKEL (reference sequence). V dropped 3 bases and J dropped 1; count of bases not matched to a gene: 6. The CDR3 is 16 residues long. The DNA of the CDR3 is TGTGCCAGCAGCCATAGTAGCGGGGGAGTCCAAGAGACCCAGTACTTC. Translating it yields CASSHSSGGVQETQYF.

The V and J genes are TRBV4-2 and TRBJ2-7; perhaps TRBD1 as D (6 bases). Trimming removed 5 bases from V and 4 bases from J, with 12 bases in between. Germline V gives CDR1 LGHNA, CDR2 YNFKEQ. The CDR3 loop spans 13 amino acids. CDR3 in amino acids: CASSRTEFYEQYF. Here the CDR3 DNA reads TGTGCCAGCAGCAGGACAGAGTTTTACGAGCAGTACTTC.

This CDR3 is CASSYASGGFYEQYF. The CDR3 DNA is TGTGCCAGCAGTTACGCTAGCGGGGGATTCTACGAGCAGTACTTC. The V call is TRBV6-5, the J call TRBJ2-7, with 10 bases aligning to TRBD2. The CDR3 has 15 amino acids. Germline CDR1 is MNHEY and CDR2 is SVGAGI. V gave up 2 bases and J gave up 3 bases; unmatched junction bases: 4.

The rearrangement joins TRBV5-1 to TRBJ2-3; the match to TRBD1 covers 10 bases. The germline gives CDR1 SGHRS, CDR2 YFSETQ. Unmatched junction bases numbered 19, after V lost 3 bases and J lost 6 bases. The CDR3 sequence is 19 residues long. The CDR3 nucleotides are TGCGCCAGCAGCTCCTTGGACAGGGGGGCCCAAAAGGCCTCTGATACGCAGTATTTT. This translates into CASSSLDRGAQKASDTQYF.

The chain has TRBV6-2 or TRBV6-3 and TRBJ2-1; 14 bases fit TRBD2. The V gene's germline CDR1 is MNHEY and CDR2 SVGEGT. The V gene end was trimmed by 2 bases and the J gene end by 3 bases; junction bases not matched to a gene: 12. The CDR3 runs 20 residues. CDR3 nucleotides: TGTGCCAGCAGTTACGGGATAACCGGGACTAGCGGGGGAAACTACAATGAGCAGTTCTTC. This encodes CASSYGITGTSGGNYNEQFF.

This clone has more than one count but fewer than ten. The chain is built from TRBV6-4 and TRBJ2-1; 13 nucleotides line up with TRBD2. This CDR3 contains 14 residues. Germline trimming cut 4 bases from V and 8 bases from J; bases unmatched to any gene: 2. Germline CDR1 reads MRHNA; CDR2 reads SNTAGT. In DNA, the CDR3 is TGTGCCAGCAGTGCCGGGACTAGCGGGGATGAGCAGTTCTTC. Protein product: CASSAGTSGDEQFF.

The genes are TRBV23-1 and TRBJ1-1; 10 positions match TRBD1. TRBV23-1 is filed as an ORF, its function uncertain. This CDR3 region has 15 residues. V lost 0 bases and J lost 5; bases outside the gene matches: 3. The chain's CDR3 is CASSQSGTGDTEAFF. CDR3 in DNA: TGCGCCAGCAGTCAATCCGGGACAGGGGATACTGAAGCTTTCTTT.

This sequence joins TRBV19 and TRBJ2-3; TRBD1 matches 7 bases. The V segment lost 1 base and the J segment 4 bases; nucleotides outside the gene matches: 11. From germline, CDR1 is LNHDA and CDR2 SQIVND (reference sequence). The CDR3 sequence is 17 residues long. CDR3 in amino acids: CASSIVKGQAGADTQYF. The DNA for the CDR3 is TGTGCCAGTAGTATAGTGAAAGGACAGGCGGGCGCAGATACGCAGTATTTT.

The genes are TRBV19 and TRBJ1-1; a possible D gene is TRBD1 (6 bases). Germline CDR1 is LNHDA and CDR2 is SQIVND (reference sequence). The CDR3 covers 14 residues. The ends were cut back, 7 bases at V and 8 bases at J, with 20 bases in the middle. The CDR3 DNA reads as TGTGCCAGTAAAGGAGACAGGCTGATTTCGGAAGCTTTCTTT. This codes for CASKGDRLISEAFF.

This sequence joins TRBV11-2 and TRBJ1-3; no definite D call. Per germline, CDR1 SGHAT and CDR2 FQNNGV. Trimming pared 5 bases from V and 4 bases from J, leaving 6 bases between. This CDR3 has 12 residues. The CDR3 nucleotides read TGTGCCAGCAGCGCACTAGGAAACACCATATATTTT. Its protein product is CASSALGNTIYF.

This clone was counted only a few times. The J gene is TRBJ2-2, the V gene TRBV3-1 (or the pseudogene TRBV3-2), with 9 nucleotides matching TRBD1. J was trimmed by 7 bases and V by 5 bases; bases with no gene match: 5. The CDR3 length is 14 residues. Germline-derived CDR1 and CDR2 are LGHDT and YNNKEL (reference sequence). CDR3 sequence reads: CASSYRGQIGELFF. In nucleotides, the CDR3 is TGTGCCAGCAGCTACAGGGGGCAAATCGGGGAGCTGTTTTTT.

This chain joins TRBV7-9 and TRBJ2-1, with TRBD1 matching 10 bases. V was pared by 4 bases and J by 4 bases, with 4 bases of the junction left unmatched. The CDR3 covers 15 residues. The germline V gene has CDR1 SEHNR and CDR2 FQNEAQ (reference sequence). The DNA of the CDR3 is TGTGCCAGCAGCTGGACAGGGGGGAGATACAATGAGCAGTTCTTC. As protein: CASSWTGGRYNEQFF.

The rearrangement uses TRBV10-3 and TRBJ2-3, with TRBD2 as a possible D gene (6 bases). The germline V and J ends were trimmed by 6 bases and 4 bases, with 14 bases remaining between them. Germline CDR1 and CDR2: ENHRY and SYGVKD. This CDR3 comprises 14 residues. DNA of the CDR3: TGTGCCATCAGGGGGTCGGGAGCGGCAGATACGCAGTATTTT. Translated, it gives CAIRGSGAADTQYF.

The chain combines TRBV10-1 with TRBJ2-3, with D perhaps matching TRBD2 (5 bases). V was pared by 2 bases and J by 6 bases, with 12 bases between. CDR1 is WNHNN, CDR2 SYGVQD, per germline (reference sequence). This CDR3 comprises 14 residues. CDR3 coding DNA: TGCGCCAGCAGTGAGACAGTCACGGGGGATACGCAGTATTTT. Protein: CASSETVTGDTQYF.

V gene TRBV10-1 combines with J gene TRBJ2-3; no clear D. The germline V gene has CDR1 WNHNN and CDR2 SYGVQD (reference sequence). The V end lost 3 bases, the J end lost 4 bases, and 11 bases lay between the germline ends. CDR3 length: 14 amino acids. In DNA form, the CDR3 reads TGCGCCAGCAGTGAACTCTCCTTGGCAGATACGCAGTATTTT. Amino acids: CASSELSLADTQYF.

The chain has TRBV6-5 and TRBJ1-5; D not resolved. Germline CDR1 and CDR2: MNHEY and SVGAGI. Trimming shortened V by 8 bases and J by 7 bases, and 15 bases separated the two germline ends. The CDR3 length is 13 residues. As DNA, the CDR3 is TGTGCCAGCGGAGGGCCCCCCGGGCAGCCCCAGCATTTT. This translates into CASGGPPGQPQHF.

Here the CDR3 DNA reads TGTGCCAGCAGCTCCAGACAGTTCAGCTCTGGAAACACCATATATTTT. Protein: CASSSRQFSSGNTIYF. This chain uses TRBV13 with TRBJ1-3; possibly TRBD1 for D (5 bases). With 4 bases removed from V and 0 bases from J, the gap between germline ends came to 13 bases. The CDR3 covers 16 residues. The germline V gene encodes CDR1 PRHDT and CDR2 FYEKMQ (reference sequence). Together with reference TRBV13 and TRBJ1-3, the CDR3 gives the full variable domain: AAGVIQSPRHLIKEKRETATLKCYPIPRHDTVYWYQQGPGQDPQFLISFYEKMQSDKGSIPDRFSAQQFSDYHSELNMSSLELGDSALYFCASSSRQFSSGNTIYFGEGSWLTVV.

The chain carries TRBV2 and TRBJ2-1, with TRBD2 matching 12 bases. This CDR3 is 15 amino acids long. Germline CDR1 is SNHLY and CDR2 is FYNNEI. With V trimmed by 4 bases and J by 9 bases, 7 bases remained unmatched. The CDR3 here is CASSGTSGAGGEQFF. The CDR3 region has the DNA TGTGCCAGCAGTGGGACTAGCGGGGCCGGTGGTGAGCAGTTCTTC.

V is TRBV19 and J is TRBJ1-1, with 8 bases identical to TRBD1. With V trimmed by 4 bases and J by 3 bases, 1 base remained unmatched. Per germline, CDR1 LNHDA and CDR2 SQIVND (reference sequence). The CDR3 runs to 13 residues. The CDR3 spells CASSRDRYTEAFF. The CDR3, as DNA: TGTGCCAGTAGTAGGGACAGGTACACTGAAGCTTTCTTT.

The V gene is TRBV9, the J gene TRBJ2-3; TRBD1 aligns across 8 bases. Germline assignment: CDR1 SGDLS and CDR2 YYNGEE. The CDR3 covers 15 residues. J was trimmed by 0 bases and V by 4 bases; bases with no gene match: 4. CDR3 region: CASSPRTGSTDTQYF. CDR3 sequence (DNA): TGTGCCAGCAGCCCTCGGACAGGGAGCACAGATACGCAGTATTTT.

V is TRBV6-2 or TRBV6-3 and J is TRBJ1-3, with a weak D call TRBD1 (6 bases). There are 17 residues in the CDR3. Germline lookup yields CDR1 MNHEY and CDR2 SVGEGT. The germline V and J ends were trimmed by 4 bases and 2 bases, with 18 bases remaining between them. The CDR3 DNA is TGTGCCAGCAGTTGGGGAGACAGGAGAATCGCTGGAAACACCATATATTTT. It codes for CASSWGDRRIAGNTIYF.

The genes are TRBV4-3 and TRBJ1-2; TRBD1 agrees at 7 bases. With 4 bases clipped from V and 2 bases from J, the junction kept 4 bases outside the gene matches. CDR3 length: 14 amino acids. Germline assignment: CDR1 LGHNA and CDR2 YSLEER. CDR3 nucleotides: TGCGCCAGCAGCCGACAGGGTTCCAACTATGGCTACACCTTC. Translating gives CASSRQGSNYGYTF.

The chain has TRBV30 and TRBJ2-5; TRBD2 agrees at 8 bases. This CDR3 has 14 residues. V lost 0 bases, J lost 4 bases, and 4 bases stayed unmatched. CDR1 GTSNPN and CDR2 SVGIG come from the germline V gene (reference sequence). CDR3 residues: CAWSVSGGGETQYF. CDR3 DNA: TGTGCCTGGAGTGTCTCGGGGGGGGGAGAGACCCAGTACTTC.

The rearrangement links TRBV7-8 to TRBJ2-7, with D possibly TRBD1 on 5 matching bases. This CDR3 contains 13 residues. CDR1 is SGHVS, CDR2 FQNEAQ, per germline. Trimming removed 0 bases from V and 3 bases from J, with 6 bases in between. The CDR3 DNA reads TGTGCCAGCAGCTTAGCCCAGGGCTACGAGCAGTACTTC. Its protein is CASSLAQGYEQYF.

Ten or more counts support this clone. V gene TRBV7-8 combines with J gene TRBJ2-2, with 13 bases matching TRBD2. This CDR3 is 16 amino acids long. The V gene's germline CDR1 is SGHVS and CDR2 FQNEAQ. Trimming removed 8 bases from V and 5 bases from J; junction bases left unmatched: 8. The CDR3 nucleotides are TGTGCCAGCCGACAAGGGACTAGCGGGGTTACCGGGGAGCTGTTTTTT. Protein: CASRQGTSGVTGELFF. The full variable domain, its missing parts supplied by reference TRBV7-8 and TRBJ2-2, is GAGVSQSPRYKVAKRGQDVALRCDPISGHVSLFWYQQALGQGPEFLTYFQNEAQLDKSGLPSDRFFAERPEGSVSTLKIQRTQQEDSAVYLCASRQGTSGVTGELFFGEGSRLTVL.

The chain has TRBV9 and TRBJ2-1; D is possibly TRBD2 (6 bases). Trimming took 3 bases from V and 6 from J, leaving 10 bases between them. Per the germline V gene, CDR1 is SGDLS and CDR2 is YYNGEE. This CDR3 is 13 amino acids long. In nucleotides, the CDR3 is TGTGCCAGCAGCGCTTCGACTAGCAATGAGCAGTTCTTC. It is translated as CASSASTSNEQFF.

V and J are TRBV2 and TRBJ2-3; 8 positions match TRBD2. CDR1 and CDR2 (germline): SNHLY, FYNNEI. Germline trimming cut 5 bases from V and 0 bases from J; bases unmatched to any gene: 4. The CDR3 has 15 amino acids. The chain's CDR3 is CASSPTSGSTDTQYF. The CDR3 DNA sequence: TGTGCCAGCAGTCCTACTAGCGGAAGCACAGATACGCAGTATTTT.

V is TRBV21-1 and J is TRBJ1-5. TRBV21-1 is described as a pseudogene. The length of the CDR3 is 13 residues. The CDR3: CASSLSSNQPQHF. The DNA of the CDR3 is TGTGCCAGCAGCTTGAGCTCCAATCAGCCCCAGCATTTT.